This T cell receptor beta chain appears in the sequencing data of a study of early T cells in non-severe SARS-CoV-2 infection. In the study overall: From unsorted whole blood, bulk RNA was sequenced, and the chains remained unpaired.

V was shortened by 2 bases and J by 9 bases, with 5 bases between the two germline ends. CDR3 size: 12 residues. Germline CDR1 and CDR2: MNHEY and SVGAGI. In the library, individual cDNA molecules carried attached unique molecular identifiers. TCRdb fed the 5' RACE reads into MiXCR, producing one record per CDR3 protein. The sample carries about 80,000 distinct CDR3 sequences, 9% to 13% recorded once. This TCR derives from an adult who was a healthcare worker with PCR-confirmed SARS-CoV-2 infection or an uninfected control (not recorded which). The sequenced sample was whole blood. The rearrangement joins TRBV6-5 to TRBJ1-6; D remains unclear. CDR3: CASSYISSPLHF. CDR3 coding DNA: TGTGCCAGCAGTTACATTTCTTCACCCCTCCACTTT.